The 30 T cell receptor beta chains below come from one sample, sequenced in a study of T cells and Merkel cell carcinoma outcomes. Data came from immunoSEQ multiplex PCR; TCRdb stores just in-frame clones and leaves some out. The data contain 12,000 or so clones, over 95% of them singletons. The specimen sequenced was tumor tissue from Merkel cell carcinoma. Source of these receptors: a human donor with Merkel cell carcinoma.

This rearrangement joins TRBV4-3 to TRBJ1-2; D gene uncertain. The CDR3 covers 13 residues. Trimming cost V 2 bases and J 4 bases, with 8 bases left between them. Germline V gives CDR1 LGHNA, CDR2 YSLEER. The CDR3 nucleotides read TGCGCCAGCAGCCAACCCGGCCTCTATGGCTACACCTTC. Translated, it gives CASSQPGLYGYTF.

The chain couples TRBV28 to TRBJ2-5, with 7 bases aligning to TRBD1. Germline V CDR1 and CDR2: MDHEN, SYDVKM. With 5 bases clipped from V and 7 bases from J, the junction kept 4 bases outside the gene matches. The CDR3 is 12 residues long. This chain's CDR3 is CASSPSGGTQYF. The CDR3 nucleotides are TGTGCCAGCAGTCCTTCAGGGGGGACCCAGTACTTC.

The rearrangement joins TRBV29-1 to TRBJ2-3, with a tentative D call TRBD1 (5 bases). CDR1 is SQVTM and CDR2 is ANQGSEA in the germline V gene. V was cut by 7 bases and J by 6 bases, with 8 bases left in between. The CDR3 contains 10 residues. DNA for the CDR3: TGCAGCGAGGGGTCGGATACGCAGTATTTT. Protein sequence: CSEGSDTQYF.

This clone was counted a single time. The chain joins TRBV28 to TRBJ2-7, with 11 bases fitting TRBD2. There are 16 residues in the CDR3. Germline CDR1 MDHEN, CDR2 SYDVKM. Trimming took 5 bases from V and 3 from J; bases not matched to a gene: 9. The chain's CDR3 is CASSLGTSGTLYEQYF. CDR3 in DNA: TGTGCCAGCAGTCTAGGGACTAGCGGAACCCTCTACGAGCAGTACTTC.

This chain links TRBV19 with TRBJ1-5; D gene unclear. CDR1 is LNHDA, CDR2 SQIVND, per germline (reference sequence). Deletions cut 9 bases from V and 1 base from J, with 19 bases between. This CDR3 is 16 amino acids long. In DNA, the CDR3 is TGTGCCAGCAGGCGGGGTACGGGTCAAAGCAATCAGCCCCAGCATTTT. This encodes CASRRGTGQSNQPQHF.

The chain joins TRBV4-2 to TRBJ2-2; D might be TRBD1 or TRBD2, each matching 5 bases. Trimming took 0 bases from V and 9 from J, leaving 8 bases between them. Germline V lookup: CDR1 LGHNA, CDR2 YNFKEQ. This CDR3 comprises 13 residues. The CDR3 DNA reads as TGTGCCAGCAGCCAAGAGGGGGTCCGGGAGCTGTTTTTT. Protein sequence: CASSQEGVRELFF.

J is TRBJ1-4 and V is TRBV30, with TRBD1 as a possible D gene (5 bases). This CDR3 is built from 13 residues. Germline-derived CDR1 and CDR2 are GTSNPN and SVGIG (reference sequence). V was shortened by 3 bases and J by 3 bases, with 8 bases between the two germline ends. CDR3 coding DNA: TGTGCCTGGAGACGACAGCCTAATGAAAAACTGTTTTTT. Translated, it gives CAWRRQPNEKLFF.

The V gene is TRBV30, the J gene TRBJ2-7; D is undetermined. V was shortened by 0 bases and J by 6 bases, with 12 bases between the two germline ends. Germline V lookup: CDR1 GTSNPN, CDR2 SVGIG (reference sequence). The CDR3 length is 13 residues. The CDR3 loop reads CAWSVDWVGEQYF. The CDR3 DNA reads as TGTGCCTGGAGTGTAGATTGGGTCGGCGAGCAGTACTTC.

The rearrangement uses TRBV7-9 and TRBJ2-1; 8 bases align to TRBD1. V trimming: 3 bases; J trimming: 7 bases; junction bases outside the gene matches: 8. Germline-derived CDR1 and CDR2 are SEHNR and FQNEAQ (reference sequence). The CDR3 covers 15 residues. For the CDR3, the DNA is TGTGCCAGCAGCTTTGGATGGGACAGGAGTAATGAGCAGTTCTTC. It yields the protein CASSFGWDRSNEQFF.

The rearrangement uses TRBV2 and TRBJ1-5; the match to TRBD1 covers 7 bases. CDR3 length: 15 residues. The V segment lost 11 bases and the J segment 3 bases; nucleotides outside the gene matches: 13. Germline V gene data show CDR1 as SNHLY and CDR2 as FYNNEI. DNA of the CDR3: TGTGCCTCCGCGCGGGAAGGGGGCCCCAATCAGCCCCAGCATTTT. Its protein is CASAREGGPNQPQHF.

This sequence joins TRBV10-3 and TRBJ2-2; no clear D gene. Looked up from germline, CDR1 is ENHRY and CDR2 is SYGVKD. This CDR3 has 13 residues. V lost 10 bases to trimming and J lost 4 bases, with 13 bases between them. CDR3: CATQEVGTGELFF. CDR3 nucleotides: TGTGCCACCCAAGAGGTGGGCACCGGGGAGCTGTTTTTT.

V and J are TRBV19 and TRBJ1-5; a weak D match, TRBD1 (6 bases). Germline CDR1 is LNHDA and CDR2 is SQIVND (reference sequence). V was pared by 4 bases and J by 2 bases, with 15 bases between. The CDR3 is 16 residues long. The CDR3 protein is CASSTLRGGRNQPQHF. CDR3 coding DNA: TGTGCCAGTAGTACTCTCAGGGGTGGACGCAATCAGCCCCAGCATTTT.

Turning to this clone: One end of the junction fails to match germline, which may point to a read error. Other DNA sequences in the sample encode the same CDR3. The V gene is TRBV5-1, the J gene TRBJ2-1; 8 positions agree with TRBD2. CDR1 is SGHRS and CDR2 is YFSETQ in the germline V gene. CDR3 size: 15 residues. CDR3 coding DNA: TGCGCCAGCAGCTTGGCCGGGACTAGGAACAATGAACAGTTCTTC. This gives the protein CASSLAGTRNNEQFF.

The V gene is TRBV7-9, the J gene TRBJ2-7, with a weak D call TRBD2 (7 bases). The CDR3 is made up of 15 amino acids. The germline V gene has CDR1 SEHNR and CDR2 FQNEAQ (reference sequence). V was pared by 5 bases and J by 2 bases, with 16 bases between. The CDR3 nucleotides read TGTGCCAGCAGCGTCGGGGGGCAGGGCACCTACGAGCAGTACTTC. It codes for CASSVGGQGTYEQYF.

The CDR3 DNA sequence: TGTGCCAGCAGCGTCCAAGGGACAGACAATGAGCAGTTCTTC. This codes for CASSVQGTDNEQFF. The rearrangement uses TRBV9 and TRBJ2-1; the match to TRBD1 covers 7 bases. In germline, CDR1 is SGDLS, CDR2 YYNGEE. V was pared by 2 bases and J by 5 bases, with 4 bases of the junction left unmatched. The CDR3 totals 14 residues.

V and J are TRBV4-3 and TRBJ1-1; possibly TRBD1 for D (5 bases). CDR3 length: 15 amino acids. Between the trimmed V and J ends, which lost 4 bases and 3 bases, there was a span of 15 bases. The germline gives CDR1 LGHNA, CDR2 YSLEER. The CDR3 region has the DNA TGCGCCAGCAGCCTAACCCGGGGGGGTGACACTGAAGCTTTCTTT. Amino acid sequence: CASSLTRGGDTEAFF.

The CDR3 nucleotides read TGTGCCAGCAGTGCTACCCCCTTCCCCGGGGAGCTGTTTTTT. Translation gives CASSATPFPGELFF. The V and J genes are TRBV6-1 and TRBJ2-2; D call uncertain. Between the trimmed V and J ends, which lost 4 bases and 6 bases, there was a span of 12 bases. CDR1 and CDR2 (germline): MNHNS, SASEGT. The CDR3 covers 14 residues.

The V gene is TRBV19, the J gene TRBJ1-5, with 7 bases identical to TRBD1. The germline CDR1 and CDR2 sequences are LNHDA and SQIVND (reference sequence). The V segment lost 5 bases and the J segment 8 bases; nucleotides outside the gene matches: 12. This CDR3 is 15 amino acids long. DNA of the CDR3: TGTGCCAGTAGTTCCCCACAGGGGACGCTTGAGCCCCAGCATTTT. This codes for CASSSPQGTLEPQHF.

The chain couples TRBV5-5 to TRBJ2-1; TRBD1 might be the D (6 bases). This CDR3 region has 12 residues. V dropped 4 bases and J dropped 4 bases, with 6 bases sitting between them. Germline assignment: CDR1 SGHKS and CDR2 YYEKEE (reference sequence). CDR3 sequence (DNA): TGTGCCAGCAGCGGACAGTACAATGAGCAGTTCTTC. It is translated as CASSGQYNEQFF.

The V gene is TRBV2, the J gene TRBJ2-3, with unresolved D. Germline V gene sequence: CDR1 SNHLY, CDR2 FYNNEI. The V gene lost 6 bases and the J gene lost 2 bases, with 12 bases spanning the gap. CDR3 length equals 14 residues. CDR3 protein: CASRGRTNTDTQYF. The CDR3 nucleotides read TGTGCCAGCAGAGGGCGGACCAACACAGATACGCAGTATTTT.

The rearrangement uses TRBV11-2 and TRBJ2-7; 9 nucleotides align to TRBD2. This CDR3 has 15 residues. CDR1 SGHAT and CDR2 FQNNGV come from the germline V gene. Unmatched junction bases numbered 9, after V lost 5 bases and J lost 4 bases. For the CDR3, the DNA is TGTGCCAGCAGCAAATGGATAGCGGGAGCGTACGAGCAGTACTTC. Its translation is CASSKWIAGAYEQYF.

This chain connects TRBV18 to TRBJ2-7; D perhaps matches TRBD1 (7 bases). Trimming removed 2 bases at V and 2 bases at J, with 10 bases between. Germline CDR1 KGHSH, CDR2 LQKENI. The length of the CDR3 is 14 residues. For the CDR3, the DNA is TGTGCCAGCTCACCAGGCAGGGGGGCCTACGAGCAGTACTTC. Protein sequence: CASSPGRGAYEQYF.

This clone was seen a single time. This chain links TRBV12-5 with TRBJ2-2; maybe TRBD2 (5 bases). Per the germline V gene, CDR1 is LGHNT and CDR2 is FRNRAP. Trimming pared 3 bases from V and 1 base from J, leaving 18 bases between. The CDR3 totals 18 residues. The CDR3 region has the DNA TGTGCTAGTGGTTTACCCCCCGGGGAAAAAAAGAACACCGGGGAGCTGTTTTTT. Translating gives CASGLPPGEKKNTGELFF.

Only one count was recorded for this clone. The V call is TRBV7-9, the J call TRBJ2-5; TRBD1 matches 11 bases. With V trimmed by 1 base and J by 5 bases, 6 bases remained unmatched. The CDR3 runs 16 residues. Germline V gives CDR1 SEHNR, CDR2 FQNEAQ (reference sequence). CDR3 sequence (DNA): TGTGCCAGCAGCTTAGATGGACAGGGGGCCTGGGAGACCCAGTACTTC. Translation: CASSLDGQGAWETQYF.

The chain joins TRBV7-2 to TRBJ2-5; D may be TRBD1 or TRBD2 (5 bases each). Trimming removed 4 bases at V and 5 bases at J, with 14 bases between. This CDR3 contains 14 residues. Germline values: CDR1 SGHTA, CDR2 FQGNSA. The CDR3 sequence is CASSSQRGRETQYF. As DNA, the CDR3 is TGTGCCAGCAGCTCCCAGAGGGGTCGGGAGACCCAGTACTTC.

The V and J genes are TRBV7-9 and TRBJ2-5; no reliable D call. This CDR3 is built from 15 residues. The V gene lost 5 bases and the J gene lost 6 bases, with 19 bases spanning the gap. The germline CDR1 and CDR2 sequences are SEHNR and FQNEAQ (reference sequence). The CDR3 is CASSPQGLTAKTQYF. The CDR3 coding sequence is TGTGCCAGCAGCCCTCAAGGGCTGACGGCGAAGACCCAGTACTTC.

J is TRBJ2-3 and V is TRBV27, with a tentative D call TRBD1 (8 bases). Germline loops: CDR1 MNHEY, CDR2 SMNVEV (reference sequence). V was cut by 6 bases and J by 3 bases, with 10 bases left in between. This CDR3 contains 13 residues. The CDR3 loop is CASRQGGTDTQYF. The CDR3 DNA reads as TGTGCCAGCAGACAGGGGGGGACAGATACGCAGTATTTT.

This clone has a single count. The chain is built from TRBV2 and TRBJ2-1, with D possibly called TRBD1 or TRBD2 (5 bases each). The ends were cut back, 8 bases at V and 8 bases at J, with 22 bases in the middle. Germline V gene data show CDR1 as SNHLY and CDR2 as FYNNEI. The CDR3 sequence is 15 residues long. The CDR3 spells CASEGDQGRVDEQFF. CDR3 DNA: TGTGCCAGCGAAGGGGACCAGGGAAGGGTTGATGAGCAGTTCTTC.

The chain has TRBV2 and TRBJ2-3, with D possibly being TRBD1 (6 bases). The CDR3 length is 15 residues. CDR1 and CDR2 from the germline V gene are SNHLY and FYNNEI. The V end was cut by 10 bases, the J end by 5 bases, with 22 bases between. In DNA, the CDR3 is TGTGCCACTGGGACAAGGGCATTCAATGTAGATACGCAGTATTTT. Protein product: CATGTRAFNVDTQYF. The full variable domain, with the rest looked up from reference TRBV2 and TRBJ2-3, is EPEVTQTPSHQVTQMGQEVILRCVPISNHLYFYWYRQILGQKVEFLVSFYNNEISEKSEIFDDQFSVERPDGSNFTLKIRSTKLEDSAMYFCATGTRAFNVDTQYFGPGTRLTVL.

The chain joins TRBV5-1 to TRBJ2-7; D not resolved. The CDR3 sequence is 11 residues long. V dropped 0 bases and J dropped 6 bases, with 4 bases sitting between them. Looked up from germline, CDR1 is SGHRS and CDR2 is YFSETQ. The CDR3 coding sequence is TGCGCCAGCAGCTTGGGCGGCGAGCAGTACTTC. This encodes CASSLGGEQYF.